This T cell receptor (beta chain) originates from a study of breast tumors, draining lymph nodes, adjacent tissues. This clonotype was seen at least ten times. The antigen remains unidentified. One entry per CDR3 protein, called by TCRdb with MiXCR from the multiplex PCR reads. The sample lists more than 200,000 distinct CDR3 sequences, about a third occurring once. Samples came from axillary lymph nodes draining the breast cancer. CDR1 and CDR2 from the germline V gene are MNHNY and SVGAGI (reference sequence). The CDR3 sequence is 13 residues long. Trimming cost V 2 bases and J 9 bases, with 11 bases left between them. Study results and caveats: Tumor T cell lymph node origin was a supported hypothesis, not proven. Tumor and nontumor repertoires were significantly more similar in luminal-like than in basal-like breast cancer. Most tumor T cells seemingly derive from lymph node, then expand in tumor.

V gene TRBV6-6 combines with J gene TRBJ2-1; the D gene is possibly TRBD1 (5 bases). Sequencing was carried out using axillary lymph node tissue. The clonotype originates from a female donor with breast cancer. Some clones in this sample may be carry-over from other donors' samples. The DNA for the CDR3 is TGTGCCAGCAGTTACCAGGGAATTGGTGAGCAGTTCTTC. Protein product: CASSYQGIGEQFF.